This passage covers 18 T cell receptor beta chains from one sample sequenced in a study of T cell clones after liver transplantation. The method was immunoSEQ multiplex PCR; TCRdb's version includes in-frame clones alone and lacks a portion of them. Of around 51,000 clones listed, less than 90% are singletons. Specimen: CD8+ T cells from blood, collected 12 months after liver transplant. Every receptor here comes from a human patient who received a liver transplant. The graft donor may be the source of some T cells.

The chain recombines TRBV7-2 with TRBJ2-3; 13 bases match TRBD2. CDR1 SGHTA and CDR2 FQGNSA come from the germline V gene. J gave up 7 bases and V 0 bases, and 4 bases lay outside the gene matches. The CDR3 covers 16 residues. CDR3 amino acids: CASSLAGLAGVYTQYF. In DNA, the CDR3 is TGTGCCAGCAGCTTAGCAGGACTAGCGGGAGTATATACGCAGTATTTT.

The chain couples TRBV28 to TRBJ2-2; D possibly matches TRBD1 or TRBD2 (6 bases each). The ends were cut back, 6 bases at V and 6 bases at J, with 20 bases in the middle. Germline V gives CDR1 MDHEN, CDR2 SYDVKM. The CDR3 runs 16 residues. This CDR3 reads CASSPVTGWEAGELFF. The CDR3 DNA sequence: TGTGCCAGCAGCCCAGTAACAGGGTGGGAGGCCGGGGAGCTGTTTTTT.

V is TRBV28 and J is TRBJ1-1, with D unresolved. The V end lost 2 bases, the J end lost 0 bases, and 7 bases lay between the germline ends. Germline V gene sequence: CDR1 MDHEN, CDR2 SYDVKM. CDR3 length equals 14 residues. CDR3 coding DNA: TGTGCCAGCAGTTTAAGTAATCTGAACACTGAAGCTTTCTTT. This translates into CASSLSNLNTEAFF.

The chain carries TRBV6-5 and TRBJ2-1; 9 bases agree with TRBD1. The V segment lost 7 bases and the J segment 8 bases; nucleotides outside the gene matches: 6. This CDR3 is 13 amino acids long. Germline loops: CDR1 MNHEY, CDR2 SVGAGI. Here the CDR3 reads CASTYTGGHEQFF. The CDR3 DNA sequence: TGTGCCAGCACTTATACAGGGGGCCATGAGCAGTTCTTC.

A few counts support this clone. The CDR3 protein is CASSSTGGQPQHF. The CDR3 DNA follows: TGTGCCAGTAGTAGTACAGGGGGCCAGCCCCAGCATTTT. The rearrangement links TRBV19 to TRBJ1-5, with TRBD1 matching over 9 bases. Germline V lookup: CDR1 LNHDA, CDR2 SQIVND (reference sequence). Unmatched junction bases numbered 2, after V lost 4 bases and J lost 7 bases. This CDR3 comprises 13 residues. Drawing the rest from reference TRBV19 and TRBJ1-5, the complete variable domain is DGGITQSPKYLFRKEGQNVTLSCEQNLNHDAMYWYRQDPGQGLRLIYYSQIVNDFQKGDIAEGYSVSREKKESFPLTVTSAQKNPTAFYLCASSSTGGQPQHFGDGTRLSIL.

CDR3 amino acids: CASSPTKQRQGTDTQYF. The CDR3 DNA is TGTGCCAGCTCACCTACAAAGCAGAGACAGGGCACAGATACGCAGTATTTT. This chain links TRBV18 with TRBJ2-3; D perhaps matches TRBD1 (6 bases). This CDR3 region has 17 residues. The V gene's germline CDR1 is KGHSH and CDR2 LQKENI. V gave up 3 bases and J gave up 1 base, with 17 bases separating them.

The chain links TRBV28 to TRBJ2-2; D unresolved. The CDR3 is 15 amino acids. V was pared by 2 bases and J by 1 base, with 8 bases between. The germline V gene encodes CDR1 MDHEN and CDR2 SYDVKM. The CDR3 loop reads CASSLPRLNTGELFF. Here the CDR3 DNA reads TGTGCCAGCAGTTTACCGAGGCTGAACACCGGGGAGCTGTTTTTT.

This chain joins TRBV29-1 and TRBJ2-5; D is unclear. Germline V gene data show CDR1 as SQVTM and CDR2 as ANQGSEA. With 4 bases removed from V and 0 bases from J, the gap between germline ends came to 15 bases. This CDR3 is built from 15 residues. CDR3 in amino acids: CSVAPTGKYQETQYF. CDR3 coding DNA: TGCAGCGTTGCGCCGACTGGAAAGTACCAAGAGACCCAGTACTTC.

The chain joins TRBV28 to TRBJ2-1; no firm D call. Germline lookup yields CDR1 MDHEN and CDR2 SYDVKM. V lost 2 bases and J 6 bases, leaving 5 bases between the germline ends. This CDR3 has 12 residues. DNA for the CDR3: TGTGCCAGCAGTTTAGACGCCAATGAGCAGTTCTTC. Its translation is CASSLDANEQFF.

The V call is TRBV4-2, the J call TRBJ2-1; D may be TRBD2 (5 bases). With 0 bases removed from V and 4 bases from J, the gap between germline ends came to 10 bases. Germline CDR1 and CDR2: LGHNA and YNFKEQ. The CDR3 has 15 residues. CDR3 in amino acids: CASSQETGSYNEQFF. CDR3 nucleotide sequence: TGTGCCAGCAGCCAAGAGACGGGATCTTACAATGAGCAGTTCTTC.

The chain recombines TRBV7-9 with TRBJ2-2; TRBD2 matches at 16 bases. Trimming at V came to 1 base and at J to 4 bases, leaving 6 bases not matched to a gene. Germline V gives CDR1 SEHNR, CDR2 FQNEAQ (reference sequence). This CDR3 has 19 residues. CDR3 sequence reads: CASSLVGTSGRASTGELFF. For the CDR3, the DNA is TGTGCCAGCAGCTTAGTTGGGACTAGCGGGAGGGCGAGCACCGGGGAGCTGTTTTTT.

This clone is a singleton in its sample. The chain couples TRBV28 to TRBJ2-7; unclear D gene. Germline V lookup: CDR1 MDHEN, CDR2 SYDVKM. This CDR3 region has 11 residues. Trimming took 3 bases from V and 4 from J, leaving 4 bases between them. The CDR3 nucleotides are TGTGCCAGCAGTTTTGCGTACGAGCAGTACTTC. This sequence encodes CASSFAYEQYF.

As concerns this clone: Within the sample, other DNA sequences also encode this same CDR3. The rearrangement joins TRBV4-3 to TRBJ2-7; D is possibly TRBD1 (5 bases). In germline, CDR1 is LGHNA, CDR2 YSLEER. The V end was cut by 1 base, the J end by 3 bases, with 7 bases between. The CDR3 loop spans 13 amino acids. The CDR3 nucleotides are TGCGCCAGCAGCCAAGTAAGGGGCTACGAGCAGTACTTC. Encoded protein: CASSQVRGYEQYF.

The sample holds one count of this clone. The chain uses TRBV27 and TRBJ1-5; D is undetermined. Germline V gives CDR1 MNHEY, CDR2 SMNVEV (reference sequence). Trimming removed 5 bases at V and 0 bases at J, with 14 bases between. The CDR3 has 16 amino acids. CDR3 in DNA: TGTGCCAGCAGTCCTAGTGCAGGAAATAGCAATCAGCCCCAGCATTTT. This translates into CASSPSAGNSNQPQHF.

Sample share makes this clone medium-sized. The chain joins TRBV19 to TRBJ2-2, with a weak D call TRBD1 (5 bases). CDR1 is LNHDA and CDR2 is SQIVND in the germline V gene (reference sequence). The V end was cut by 4 bases, the J end by 5 bases, with 11 bases between. The CDR3 length is 14 residues. CDR3 loop: CASSTGYRTGELFF. In nucleotides, the CDR3 is TGTGCCAGTAGTACAGGGTATCGGACCGGGGAGCTGTTTTTT.

The J gene is TRBJ2-3, the V gene TRBV5-1, with D uncertain. This CDR3 has 11 residues. V lost 3 bases to trimming and J lost 5 bases, with 4 bases between them. Per germline, CDR1 SGHRS and CDR2 YFSETQ. This CDR3 reads CASSSLDTQYF. The CDR3 nucleotides read TGCGCCAGCAGCTCCCTAGATACGCAGTATTTT.

V is TRBV27 and J is TRBJ2-7, with 8 nucleotides matching TRBD1. With 3 bases clipped from V and 2 bases from J, the junction kept 6 bases outside the gene matches. The CDR3 has 15 residues. Germline lookup yields CDR1 MNHEY and CDR2 SMNVEV (reference sequence). In nucleotides, the CDR3 is TGTGCCAGCAGTTTCGTCCGACAGGGGACCTACGAGCAGTACTTC. Translated: CASSFVRQGTYEQYF.

The chain joins TRBV27 to TRBJ2-7; a weak D match, TRBD2 (6 bases). V lost 1 base and J 2 bases, leaving 6 bases between the germline ends. The CDR3 contains 13 residues. In germline, CDR1 is MNHEY, CDR2 SMNVEV (reference sequence). CDR3 coding DNA: TGTGCCAGCAGTTTATGGGGGGCCTACGAGCAGTACTTC. Protein: CASSLWGAYEQYF.